One sample yielded the 32 T cell receptor beta chains listed below, sequenced in a study of blood T cell repertoires in COVID-19. The data were produced by immunoSEQ multiplex PCR, yet TCRdb's version contains in-frame clones alone and is incomplete. The sample yields some 180,000 clones, 70% to 80% seen once. Material for sequencing was peripheral blood. The receptors were gathered from a woman aged 35 to 49 with COVID-19, enrolled during active disease.

The V and J genes are TRBV14 and TRBJ1-6; D unresolved. From germline, CDR1 is SGHDN and CDR2 FVKESK. The CDR3 is made up of 16 amino acids. V lost 0 bases and J 4 bases, leaving 10 bases between the germline ends. CDR3 sequence reads: CASSQDDRFYNSPLHF. CDR3 sequence (DNA): TGTGCCAGCAGCCAAGATGATAGATTTTATAATTCACCCCTCCACTTT.

The sample holds a few counts of this clone. The CDR3 loop is CSASHNYGYTF. The CDR3, as DNA: TGCAGTGCTAGTCATAACTATGGCTACACCTTC. The chain joins TRBV20-1 to TRBJ1-2; no reliable D call. The germline V gene encodes CDR1 DFQATT and CDR2 SNEGSKA (reference sequence). The V and J ends lost 3 bases and 1 base respectively, with 3 bases between them. The CDR3 is 11 amino acids.

This clone turned up a few times. The chain carries TRBV2 and TRBJ2-1; no clear D. The ends were cut back, 1 base at V and 6 bases at J, with 10 bases in the middle. This CDR3 contains 14 residues. Germline values: CDR1 SNHLY, CDR2 FYNNEI. CDR3 in DNA: TGTGCCAGCAGTGAAGGTAATCGGGTCAATGAGCAGTTCTTC. This gives the protein CASSEGNRVNEQFF.

The V call is TRBV18, the J call TRBJ2-7; 7 bases fit TRBD1. V was pared by 3 bases and J by 0 bases, with 5 bases of the junction left unmatched. The CDR3 spans 15 residues. The germline V gene has CDR1 KGHSH and CDR2 LQKENI. CDR3 sequence: CASSPRTGTSYEQYF. The CDR3 DNA reads as TGTGCCAGCTCACCGAGGACAGGCACCTCCTACGAGCAGTACTTC.

V usage is TRBV30 and J usage is TRBJ2-3; D is unclear. Trimming stripped 2 bases from V and 6 bases from J, with 12 bases between. Germline V gene sequence: CDR1 GTSNPN, CDR2 SVGIG (reference sequence). This CDR3 region has 13 residues. The CDR3 sequence is CAWSSLGSDTQYF. The DNA of the CDR3 is TGTGCCTGGAGTTCGCTAGGCAGCGATACGCAGTATTTT.

The J gene is TRBJ2-1, the V gene TRBV18; 8 bases are a match to TRBD2. V gave up 6 bases and J gave up 3 bases; unmatched junction bases: 10. Germline CDR1 is KGHSH and CDR2 is LQKENI. The CDR3 has 16 residues. CDR3 amino acids: CASSTASGSLYNEQFF. The CDR3 DNA is TGTGCCAGCTCTACGGCTAGCGGGTCCCTCTACAATGAGCAGTTCTTC.

The V gene is TRBV7-9, the J gene TRBJ1-2; TRBD1 is a possible D gene (5 bases). This CDR3 region has 14 residues. Germline lookup yields CDR1 SEHNR and CDR2 FQNEAQ (reference sequence). V was shortened by 3 bases and J by 6 bases, with 14 bases between the two germline ends. CDR3: CASSLQVPRDGYTF. As DNA, the CDR3 is TGTGCCAGCAGCTTGCAGGTACCCAGGGATGGCTACACCTTC.

The chain uses TRBV4-1 and TRBJ2-2; D is possibly TRBD1 (5 bases). V was trimmed by 2 bases and J by 6 bases, leaving 19 bases between them. The germline gives CDR1 MGHRA, CDR2 YSYEKL. This CDR3 has 17 residues. The DNA for the CDR3 is TGCGCCAGCAGCCAACGCCCACCTTCCTTGGGGCCCGGGGAGCTGTTTTTT. This gives the protein CASSQRPPSLGPGELFF.

The chain has TRBV5-4 and TRBJ2-5; D is unresolved. The CDR3 is 15 amino acids. V was clipped by 0 bases and J by 7 bases, with 16 bases between them. Germline assignment: CDR1 SGHNT and CDR2 YYREEE (reference sequence). CDR3 DNA: TGTGCCAGCAGCTTGGATACCGCAGGCTTGGCGACCCAGTACTTC. It specifies CASSLDTAGLATQYF. Combining the CDR3 with reference TRBV5-4 and TRBJ2-5 gives the whole variable domain ETGVTQSPTHLIKTRGQQVTLRCSSQSGHNTVSWYQQALGQGPQFIFQYYREEENGRGNFPPRFSGLQFPNYSSELNVNALELDDSALYLCASSLDTAGLATQYFGPGTRLLVL.

The rearrangement links TRBV4-3 to TRBJ2-1; D gene unclear. This CDR3 spans 15 amino acids. Looked up from germline, CDR1 is LGHNA and CDR2 is YSLEER. V lost 0 bases to trimming and J lost 0 bases, with 6 bases between them. CDR3 amino acids: CASSQEYSSYNEQFF. Here the CDR3 DNA reads TGCGCCAGCAGCCAAGAATATAGCTCCTACAATGAGCAGTTCTTC.

This chain uses TRBV6-5 with TRBJ2-1; the match to TRBD2 covers 9 bases. This CDR3 is built from 15 residues. In germline, CDR1 is MNHEY, CDR2 SVGAGI. The junction had 7 bases not matched to a gene; V was cut back by 8 bases and J by 2 bases. The CDR3 is CASSRVAGAYNEQFF. The CDR3 coding sequence is TGTGCCAGCTCCCGCGTAGCGGGGGCCTACAATGAGCAGTTCTTC.

V gene TRBV7-9 combines with J gene TRBJ1-5; no firm D call. Germline V CDR1 and CDR2: SEHNR, FQNEAQ (reference sequence). V was trimmed by 4 bases and J by 7 bases, leaving 14 bases between them. This CDR3 comprises 14 residues. CDR3 DNA sequence: TGTGCCAGCAGCTCCGCCCCCCAGTTGCAGCCCCAGCATTTT. Protein product: CASSSAPQLQPQHF. The full variable domain, its missing parts supplied by reference TRBV7-9 and TRBJ1-5, is DTGVSQNPRHKITKRGQNVTFRCDPISEHNRLYWYRQTLGQGPEFLTYFQNEAQLEKSRLLSDRFSAERPKGSFSTLEIQRTEQGDSAMYLCASSSAPQLQPQHFGDGTRLSIL.

The chain links TRBV5-4 to TRBJ2-7; TRBD2 agrees at 14 bases. V was pared by 4 bases and J by 5 bases, with 8 bases of the junction left unmatched. This CDR3 spans 16 amino acids. CDR1 is SGHNT, CDR2 YYREEE, per germline (reference sequence). The CDR3 DNA sequence: TGTGCCAGCAGCAAAGGGACTAGCGGGAGCCTTAACGAGCAGTACTTC. Encoded protein: CASSKGTSGSLNEQYF.

V usage is TRBV3-1 (or the pseudogene TRBV3-2) and J usage is TRBJ2-7; tentatively, D is TRBD2 (5 bases). The CDR3 totals 13 residues. Trimming removed 3 bases at V and 7 bases at J, with 13 bases between. The germline CDR1 and CDR2 sequences are LGHDT and YNNKEL (reference sequence). CDR3 region: CASSQLDRGEQYF. The CDR3 DNA reads as TGTGCCAGCAGCCAGCTGGACCGGGGAGAGCAGTACTTC.

This chain joins TRBV19 and TRBJ2-1, with 10 nucleotides matching TRBD2. The CDR3 covers 16 residues. Germline assignment: CDR1 LNHDA and CDR2 SQIVND (reference sequence). V lost 5 bases and J lost 4; bases outside the gene matches: 8. For the CDR3, the DNA is TGTGCCAGTAGTGCCGGACTAGCGGAGGGATACAATGAGCAGTTCTTC. Amino acid sequence: CASSAGLAEGYNEQFF. The full variable domain, completed using reference TRBV19 and TRBJ2-1, is DGGITQSPKYLFRKEGQNVTLSCEQNLNHDAMYWYRQDPGQGLRLIYYSQIVNDFQKGDIAEGYSVSREKKESFPLTVTSAQKNPTAFYLCASSAGLAEGYNEQFFGPGTRLTVL.

The CDR3 DNA follows: TGCGCCAGCAGCTTTTTAGGGACAAGGAAGAACACCGGGGAGCTGTTTTTT. It yields the protein CASSFLGTRKNTGELFF. The chain combines TRBV5-1 with TRBJ2-2; weak D call: TRBD1 (6 bases). The CDR3 extends over 17 amino acids. CDR1 is SGHRS, CDR2 YFSETQ, per germline. The V gene lost 2 bases and the J gene lost 1 base, with 15 bases spanning the gap.

V and J are TRBV10-3 and TRBJ2-5; TRBD1 might be the D (6 bases). The CDR3 extends over 15 amino acids. Per the germline V gene, CDR1 is ENHRY and CDR2 is SYGVKD. V gave up 4 bases and J gave up 5 bases, with 17 bases separating them. This CDR3 is CAISGAIGQTETQYF. DNA for the CDR3: TGTGCCATCAGTGGGGCGATTGGACAGACGGAGACCCAGTACTTC.

This chain uses TRBV6-5 with TRBJ2-3, with D possibly TRBD2 on 6 matching bases. CDR3 length: 15 amino acids. Germline loops: CDR1 MNHEY, CDR2 SVGAGI. The V gene lost 7 bases and the J gene lost 3 bases, with 17 bases spanning the gap. The CDR3 DNA follows: TGTGCCAGCACCCTAACGGCGGGGAGGACAGATACGCAGTATTTT. This translates into CASTLTAGRTDTQYF.

The rearrangement joins TRBV6-5 to TRBJ2-3; 11 bases agree with TRBD2. V lost 9 bases and J lost 1; bases outside the gene matches: 3. Germline values: CDR1 MNHEY, CDR2 SVGAGI. The CDR3 has 14 amino acids. CDR3 in amino acids: CASKGLAGTDTQYF. CDR3 sequence (DNA): TGTGCCAGTAAGGGACTAGCGGGCACAGATACGCAGTATTTT.

CDR3: CASSQTPGGGNEQFF. The DNA for the CDR3 is TGTGCCAGCAGCCAAACCCCCGGCGGTGGGAATGAGCAGTTCTTC. The chain links TRBV3-1 (or the pseudogene TRBV3-2) to TRBJ2-1; D is uncertain. The germline V gene has CDR1 LGHDT and CDR2 YNNKEL (reference sequence). CDR3 length: 15 amino acids. Trimming removed 2 bases from V and 7 bases from J, with 15 bases in between.

V gene TRBV6-2 or TRBV6-3 combines with J gene TRBJ1-1; TRBD1 agrees at 7 bases. Trimming at V came to 6 bases and at J to 3 bases, leaving 4 bases not matched to a gene. This CDR3 has 13 residues. Germline lookup yields CDR1 MNHEY and CDR2 SVGEGT. Written as DNA, the CDR3 is TGTGCCAGCAGCGACAGGGCGGACACTGAAGCTTTCTTT. Its protein product is CASSDRADTEAFF.

This clone showed up many times. V usage is TRBV6-1 and J usage is TRBJ2-6; D perhaps matches TRBD1 (5 bases). The CDR3 spans 15 residues. Germline V CDR1 and CDR2: MNHNS, SASEGT. Deletions cut 3 bases from V and 2 bases from J, with 8 bases between. The CDR3 DNA sequence: TGTGCCAGCAGTGACAGGGTCACTGGGGCCAACGTCCTGACTTTC. This codes for CASSDRVTGANVLTF.

The rearrangement uses TRBV30 and TRBJ1-2; the D is unclear. Trimming pared 0 bases from V and 0 bases from J, leaving 14 bases between. The CDR3 runs 16 residues. Germline V gene lookup returns CDR1 GTSNPN and CDR2 SVGIG (reference sequence). CDR3 sequence reads: CAWSVRWREANYGYTF. The DNA for the CDR3 is TGTGCCTGGAGTGTACGATGGCGGGAAGCTAACTATGGCTACACCTTC.

V and J are TRBV5-1 and TRBJ1-3, with a weak D call TRBD1 (6 bases). CDR3 length: 17 residues. Trimming shortened V by 5 bases and J by 0 bases, and 18 bases separated the two germline ends. In germline, CDR1 is SGHRS, CDR2 YFSETQ. CDR3 amino acids: CASSARDTTPSGNTIYF. Written as DNA, the CDR3 is TGCGCCAGCAGTGCCCGGGACACCACCCCCTCTGGAAACACCATATATTTT.

V usage is TRBV7-2 and J usage is TRBJ2-2, with a possible D match to TRBD2 (6 bases). The V end lost 4 bases, the J end lost 1 base, and 19 bases lay between the germline ends. Germline CDR1 is SGHTA and CDR2 is FQGNSA. CDR3 size: 18 residues. The CDR3 here is CASSYLGGRGKNTGELFF. The CDR3 nucleotides are TGTGCCAGCAGCTATCTAGGTGGACGGGGGAAGAACACCGGGGAGCTGTTTTTT.

This sequence joins TRBV4-2 and TRBJ2-5; D unresolved. The V gene's germline CDR1 is LGHNA and CDR2 YNFKEQ. V was cut by 1 base and J by 2 bases, with 11 bases left in between. This CDR3 region has 15 residues. CDR3 in DNA: TGTGCCAGCAGCCAAGCCGCGAACGAACAAGAGACCCAGTACTTC. This translates into CASSQAANEQETQYF.

The V gene is TRBV7-9, the J gene TRBJ1-2; weak D call: TRBD1 (5 bases). Trimming removed 0 bases at V and 8 bases at J, with 10 bases between. The germline V gene encodes CDR1 SEHNR and CDR2 FQNEAQ (reference sequence). The length of the CDR3 is 13 residues. The CDR3 DNA is TGTGCCAGCAGCTTAGCGTTAAGGGGCGGCTACACCTTC. As protein: CASSLALRGGYTF.

This clone turned up a few times. The gene calls are TRBV10-1 and TRBJ1-1; possible D gene TRBD1, 5 bases. Trimming shortened V by 7 bases and J by 7 bases, and 16 bases separated the two germline ends. Looked up from germline, CDR1 is WNHNN and CDR2 is SYGVQD (reference sequence). There are 13 residues in the CDR3. In DNA, the CDR3 is TGCGCCAGCACCCCGGGGGGGGGAAGTGAAGCTTTCTTT. Translation gives CASTPGGGSEAFF.

The chain employs TRBV4-1 and TRBJ2-7; 9 bases match TRBD1. Germline lookup yields CDR1 MGHRA and CDR2 YSYEKL. The CDR3 is made up of 15 amino acids. J lost 9 bases, V lost 4 bases, and 13 bases had no gene match. This CDR3 reads CASSPGQGTNPGQYF. CDR3 coding DNA: TGCGCCAGCAGCCCGGGACAGGGAACTAACCCTGGGCAGTACTTC.

The V gene is TRBV9, the J gene TRBJ1-1; D is ambiguous. V was pared by 4 bases and J by 3 bases, with 16 bases between. The CDR3 spans 15 residues. Germline loops: CDR1 SGDLS, CDR2 YYNGEE. CDR3 in amino acids: CASSPGGWGDTEAFF. For the CDR3, the DNA is TGTGCCAGCAGCCCGGGCGGGTGGGGAGACACTGAAGCTTTCTTT.

In its sample, this clone was seen a few times. V and J are TRBV5-1 and TRBJ2-7; 8 nucleotides agree with TRBD2. This CDR3 region has 15 residues. Germline V lookup: CDR1 SGHRS, CDR2 YFSETQ. J was trimmed by 4 bases and V by 1 base; bases with no gene match: 7. The CDR3 DNA is TGCGCCAGCAGCTTGATAAGCGGGGGACCGTACGAGCAGTACTTC. Protein product: CASSLISGGPYEQYF.

The sample holds a few counts of this clone. The V call is TRBV12-5, the J call TRBJ1-1; unclear D gene. V dropped 6 bases and J dropped 3 bases, with 8 bases sitting between them. The CDR3 contains 12 residues. CDR1 and CDR2 from the germline V gene are LGHNT and FRNRAP. CDR3 in amino acids: CASGHLDTEAFF. As DNA, the CDR3 is TGTGCTAGTGGCCATCTAGACACTGAAGCTTTCTTT.